The present T cell receptor beta chain was sequenced within a study of blood T cell repertoires in COVID-19. The CDR3 is made up of 18 amino acids. The assay was immunoSEQ multiplex PCR, and TCRdb's table has in-frame clones only and misses some. The sample includes about 120,000 clones, around 79% of them seen just once. The sequence was obtained from a man aged 45-65 years with acute or convalescent COVID-19. The material sequenced was peripheral blood. The chain is built from TRBV21-1 and TRBJ2-2; the table calls TRBD2, which could not be checked here. TRBV21-1 is shown as a pseudogene. The CDR3 bases are TGTGCCAGCAGCAGCCCCTTTGAGGGGGGGGTAGACACCGGGGAGCTGTTTTTT. It specifies CASSSPFEGGVDTGELFF.